This entry concerns a single TCR beta chain. Its antigen is unknown. CDR1 SGHTA and CDR2 FQGTGA come from the germline V gene. The CDR3 contains 14 residues. V lost 4 bases and J lost 4; bases outside the gene matches: 2. This entry belongs to a study of follicular helper T cells after annual influenza vaccination. In the study overall: Across the 2013-2014, 2014-2015 and 2015-2016 vaccination seasons, some subjects were resampled. Points from the study as a whole: Undersampling of larger non-cTfh compartments could not be excluded. Successive annual vaccinations recalled a recurrent oligoclonal ICOS+CD38+ cTfh response with influenza-specific clonotypes. ICOS+CD38+ cTfh clonality change tracked circulating plasmablast frequency change.

Time point reported: 2014-2015 season, 7 days after vaccination. Produced via immunoSEQ multiplex PCR; TCRdb's table is partial and in-frame only. The sample includes fewer than 5,000 clones, roughly 87% of them seen just once. This chain uses TRBV7-3 with TRBJ2-5, with 11 bases aligning to TRBD2. The sample consisted of CXCR5- memory CD4+ T cells sorted from blood, taken 7 days after influenza vaccination. This sequence originates from an adult who received the influenza vaccine. The CDR3, as DNA: TGTGCCAGCAGCTCAACTAGCGGGGGAGAGACCCAGTACTTC. It yields the protein CASSSTSGGETQYF.